The entry that follows covers one TCR beta chain sequence. The data are from a study of blood T cell repertoires in COVID-19. At the level of the study: Sites across the United States, Italy and Spain contributed samples from acute and convalescent COVID-19.

The germline V gene encodes CDR1 SEHNR and CDR2 FQNEAQ (reference sequence). The ends lost 2 bases at V and 8 bases at J; junction bases unmatched: 13. This CDR3 comprises 17 residues. Assay: immunoSEQ multiplex PCR; the TCRdb copy retains only in-frame clones and omits some. The profile covers some 520,000 clones, with 85% to 90% appearing a single time and approximately 0.9% taken by the ten largest. Seattle enrolled patients during active infection and tracked them longitudinally. The sample taken for sequencing was peripheral blood. The rearrangement links TRBV7-9 to TRBJ2-1; TRBD1 agrees at 9 bases. The TCR originated in a man between 18 and 29 years old with COVID-19, enrolled during active disease. The CDR3 sequence: CASSLRLGTGKLDEQFF. As DNA, the CDR3 is TGTGCCAGCAGCTTAAGGTTGGGGACAGGGAAGTTGGATGAGCAGTTCTTC.